Included here is one TCR beta chain sequence, with context. These data are taken from a study of OX40 agonist ivuxolimab in advanced cancers. Germline lookup yields CDR1 MRHNA and CDR2 SNTAGT. CDR3 size: 13 residues. The V gene lost 3 bases and the J gene lost 5 bases, with 9 bases spanning the gap. The data were produced by immunoSEQ multiplex PCR, yet TCRdb's version contains in-frame clones alone and is incomplete. The repertoire has about 51,000 clones, 80% to 85% of them found once; the top ten carry roughly 3%. This chain uses TRBV6-4 with TRBJ2-3, with D tentatively TRBD2 (6 bases). This specimen consisted of CD4+ or CD8+ T cells sorted from blood, obtained in a trial of the OX40 agonist ivuxolimab. The sequence derives from an adult with an advanced solid tumor such as melanoma, head and neck, liver or kidney cancer. The DNA for the CDR3 is TGTGCCAGCAGTGAACTAGCAGGAGATACGCAGTATTTT. It is translated as CASSELAGDTQYF.